This T cell receptor beta chain is from a study of cytomegalovirus exposure and HLA in healthy donors. Notes on the study in general: There were reportedly fewer N-insertions in an Asian-associated ancestry cluster than the approximately 670-donor mean, in a later analysis. There was a cluster of highly shared sequence variants that was likely a sequencing artifact.

The PCR made use of 60 Vbeta and 13 Jbeta primers. TCRdb's copy holds only in-frame clones and misses some; the assay was immunoSEQ multiplex PCR. The table has about 240,000 clones, around 81% seen once. The germline CDR1 and CDR2 sequences are MNHEY and SVGAGI. The V gene lost 2 bases and the J gene lost 9 bases, with 14 bases spanning the gap. This CDR3 has 14 residues. Concerning this clone: Its matching antigen is unknown.

The chain couples TRBV6-5 to TRBJ2-1; a weak D match, TRBD2 (5 bases). The sequenced material came from PBMCs. The sequence was collected from an older woman in good health and CMV-seropositive. CDR3 DNA sequence: TGTGCCAGCAGTTACGGTGTGGCGGCGGGTGAGCAGTTCTTC. Its protein is CASSYGVAAGEQFF.